Detailed here is one T cell receptor beta chain. Its specificity is unknown. Original processing methods: Because ImmunoSEQ provided only junction sequences with no quality scores, the filtering differed. Sequencing was performed with immunoSEQ multiplex PCR; in TCRdb, only in-frame clones are kept and a portion is missing. V, J and clone size are taken as reported in that table, and D and trimming were inferred from the DNA itself. Among some 2 million clones listed, 90% to 95% were seen once. These data originate in a study of shared clonotypes between healthy human individuals. Study-wide context: Ranging from 18 to 49 in age, donors were two women and a few men.

Broader study findings: Rarefaction revealed incomplete sorted-subset sequencing despite large depth.

Germline CDR1 reads MNHEY; CDR2 reads SVGAGI. J was trimmed by 5 bases and V by 5 bases; bases with no gene match: 8. The CDR3 consists of 15 residues. This sequence originates from a man aged 18 to 35 in good health. Material for sequencing was naive CD4+ T cells sorted from blood. Subset noted: CD45RA+ positively selected. V usage is TRBV6-5 and J usage is TRBJ2-7, with 11 nucleotides matching TRBD2. The CDR3 coding sequence is TGTGCCAGCAGTAGAGGGACTAGCGGTACCCACGAGCAGTACTTC. Protein sequence: CASSRGTSGTHEQYF.